The T cell receptor beta chain described here comes from a study of cytomegalovirus exposure and HLA in healthy donors. This CDR3 contains 15 residues. Per germline, CDR1 KGHSH and CDR2 LQKENI. With 3 bases clipped from V and 2 bases from J, the junction kept 3 bases outside the gene matches. It was with 60 Vbeta and 13 Jbeta primers that the PCR ran. The assay was immunoSEQ multiplex PCR, and TCRdb's table has in-frame clones only and misses some. The data show some 190,000 clones, with about 80% seen just once and around 1.9% held by the top ten. Healthy people donating bone marrow made up the donors.

The chain combines TRBV18 with TRBJ2-7, with 11 bases that match TRBD1. The receptor was isolated from a young woman in good health and CMV-seronegative. The sequencing input was PBMCs. CDR3 protein: CASSPGTGGTYEQYF. The CDR3 DNA sequence: TGTGCCAGCTCACCCGGGACAGGGGGGACCTACGAGCAGTACTTC.